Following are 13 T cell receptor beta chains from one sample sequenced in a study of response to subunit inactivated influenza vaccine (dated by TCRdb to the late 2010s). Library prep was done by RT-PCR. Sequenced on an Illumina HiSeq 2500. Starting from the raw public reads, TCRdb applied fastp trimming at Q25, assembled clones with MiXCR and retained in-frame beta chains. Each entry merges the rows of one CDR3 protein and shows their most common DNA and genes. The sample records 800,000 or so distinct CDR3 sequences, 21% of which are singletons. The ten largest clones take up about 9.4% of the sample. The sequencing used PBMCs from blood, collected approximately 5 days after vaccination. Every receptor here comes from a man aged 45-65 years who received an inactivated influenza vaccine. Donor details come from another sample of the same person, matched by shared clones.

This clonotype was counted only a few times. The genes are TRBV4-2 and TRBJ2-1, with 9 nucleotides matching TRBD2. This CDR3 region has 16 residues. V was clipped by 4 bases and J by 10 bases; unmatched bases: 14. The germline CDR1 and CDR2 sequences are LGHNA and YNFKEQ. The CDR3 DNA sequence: TGTGCCAGCAGCCTAACCGGGACTAGCCCTTTCGGGGAGCAGTTCTTC. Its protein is CASSLTGTSPFGEQFF.

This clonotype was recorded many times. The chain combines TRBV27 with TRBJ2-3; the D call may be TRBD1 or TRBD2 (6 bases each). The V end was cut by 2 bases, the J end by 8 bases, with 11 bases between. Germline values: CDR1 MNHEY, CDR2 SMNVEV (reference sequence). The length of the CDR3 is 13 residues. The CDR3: CASSLRGAGTQYF. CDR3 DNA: TGTGCCAGCAGTTTAAGGGGGGCGGGTACGCAGTATTTT.

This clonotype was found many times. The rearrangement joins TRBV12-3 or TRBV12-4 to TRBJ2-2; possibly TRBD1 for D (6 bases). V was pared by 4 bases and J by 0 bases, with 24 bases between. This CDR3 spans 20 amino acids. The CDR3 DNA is TGTGCCAGCAGTTGGGGGATTTATCTAAGGGACAACACGAACACCGGGGAGCTGTTTTTT. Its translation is CASSWGIYLRDNTNTGELFF.

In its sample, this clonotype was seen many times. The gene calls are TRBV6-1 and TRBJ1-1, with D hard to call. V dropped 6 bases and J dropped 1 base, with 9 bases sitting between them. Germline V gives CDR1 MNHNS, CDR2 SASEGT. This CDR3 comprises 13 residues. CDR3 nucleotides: TGTGCCAGCAGCGCCGGACCGAACACTGAAGCTTTCTTT. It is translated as CASSAGPNTEAFF.

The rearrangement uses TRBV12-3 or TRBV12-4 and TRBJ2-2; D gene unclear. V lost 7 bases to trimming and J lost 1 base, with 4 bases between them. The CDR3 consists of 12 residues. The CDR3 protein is CASIENTGELFF. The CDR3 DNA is TGTGCCAGCATAGAGAACACCGGGGAGCTGTTTTTT.

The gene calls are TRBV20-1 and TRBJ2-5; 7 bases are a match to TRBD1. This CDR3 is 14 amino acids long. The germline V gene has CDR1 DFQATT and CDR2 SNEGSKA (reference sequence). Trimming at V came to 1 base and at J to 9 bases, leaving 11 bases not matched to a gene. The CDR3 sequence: CSARATTGPRAQYF. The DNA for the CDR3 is TGCAGTGCTAGAGCGACGACAGGGCCCAGGGCCCAGTACTTC.

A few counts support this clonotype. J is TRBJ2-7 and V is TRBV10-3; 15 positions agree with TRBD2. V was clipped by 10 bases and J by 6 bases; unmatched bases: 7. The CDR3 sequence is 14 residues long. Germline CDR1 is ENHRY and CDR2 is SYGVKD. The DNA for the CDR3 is TGTGCCACTCGGACTAGCGGGGGGGCAGTCGAGCAGTACTTC. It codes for CATRTSGGAVEQYF.

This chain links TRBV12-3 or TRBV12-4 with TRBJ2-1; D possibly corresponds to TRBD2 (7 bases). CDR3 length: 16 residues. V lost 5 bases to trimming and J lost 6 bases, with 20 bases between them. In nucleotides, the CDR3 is TGTGCCAGCAGTCCAACCCAGTGGGGGGGCCGCAATGAGCAGTTCTTC. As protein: CASSPTQWGGRNEQFF.

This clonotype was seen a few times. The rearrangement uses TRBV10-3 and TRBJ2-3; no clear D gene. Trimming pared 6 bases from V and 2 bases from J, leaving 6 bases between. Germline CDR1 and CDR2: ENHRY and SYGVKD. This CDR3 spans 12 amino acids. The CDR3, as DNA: TGTGCCATCAGGGCGGCCACAGATACGCAGTATTTT. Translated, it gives CAIRAATDTQYF.

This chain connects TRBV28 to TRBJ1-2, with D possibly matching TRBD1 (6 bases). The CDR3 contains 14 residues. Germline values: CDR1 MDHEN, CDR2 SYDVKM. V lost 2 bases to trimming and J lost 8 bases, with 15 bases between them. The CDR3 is CASSLPTGMGGYTF. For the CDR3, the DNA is TGTGCCAGCAGTTTACCCACAGGGATGGGGGGCTACACCTTC.

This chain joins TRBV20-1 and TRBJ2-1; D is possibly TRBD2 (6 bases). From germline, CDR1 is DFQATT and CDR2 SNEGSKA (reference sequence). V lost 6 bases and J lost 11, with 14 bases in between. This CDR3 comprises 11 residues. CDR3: CSAPWRGKQFF. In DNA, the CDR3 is TGCAGTGCCCCCTGGAGGGGCAAGCAGTTCTTC.

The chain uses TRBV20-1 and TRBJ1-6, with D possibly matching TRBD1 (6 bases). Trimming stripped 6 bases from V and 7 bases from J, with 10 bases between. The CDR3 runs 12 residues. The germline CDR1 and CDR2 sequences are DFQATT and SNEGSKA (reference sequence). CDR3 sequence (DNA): TGCAGTGCAATCCAGGGGAATTCACCCCTCCACTTT. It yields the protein CSAIQGNSPLHF.

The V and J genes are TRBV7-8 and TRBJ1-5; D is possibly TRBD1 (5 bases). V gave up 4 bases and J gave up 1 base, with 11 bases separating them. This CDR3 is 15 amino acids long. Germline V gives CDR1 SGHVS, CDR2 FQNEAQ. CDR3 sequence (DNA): TGTGCCAGCAGCTCCATCGCAGGGAGCAATCAGCCCCAGCATTTT. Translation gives CASSSIAGSNQPQHF.